The 10 T cell receptor beta chains reported below all come from one sample, sequenced in a study of shared clonotypes between healthy human individuals. Generated by immunoSEQ multiplex PCR, the TCRdb table keeps only in-frame clones and is missing some. The sample holds approximately 710,000 clones, roughly 91% seen once. The sample taken for sequencing was memory CD8+ T cells from PBMCs. Subset reported: CD45RO+ cells pooled with CCR7-negative TemRA cells. All receptors derive from a man between 18 and 29 years old in good health. Some clones in this sample may be carry-over from other donors' samples.

The chain combines TRBV7-9 with TRBJ2-7; 8 nucleotides agree with TRBD2. Trimming cost V 4 bases and J 4 bases; bases outside gene matches: 18. There are 18 residues in the CDR3. Germline values: CDR1 SEHNR, CDR2 FQNEAQ (reference sequence). The CDR3 is CASSSSSGRGGQAYEQYF. The DNA of the CDR3 is TGTGCCAGCAGCTCCAGTTCCGGGAGGGGGGGTCAAGCTTACGAGCAGTACTTC.

V usage is TRBV5-1 and J usage is TRBJ2-5; TRBD2 is a possible D gene (5 bases). The V gene's germline CDR1 is SGHRS and CDR2 YFSETQ. This CDR3 spans 18 amino acids. V shed 3 bases and J shed 0 bases, with 21 bases lying between them. CDR3 loop: CASSSLRGRLADQETQYF. CDR3 sequence (DNA): TGCGCCAGCAGCTCGCTTCGAGGGCGTTTAGCCGACCAAGAGACCCAGTACTTC.

The chain employs TRBV2 and TRBJ1-2; a possible D gene is TRBD1 (5 bases). This CDR3 region has 14 residues. The ends were cut back, 7 bases at V and 6 bases at J, with 18 bases in the middle. CDR1 is SNHLY, CDR2 FYNNEI, per germline. For the CDR3, the DNA is TGTGCCAGCATACCGCGGGGCGTCTCGGATGGCTACACCTTC. This gives the protein CASIPRGVSDGYTF.

The chain joins TRBV28 to TRBJ1-2; possibly TRBD1 for D (5 bases). CDR1 is MDHEN, CDR2 SYDVKM, per germline. The ends were cut back, 5 bases at V and 3 bases at J, with 13 bases in the middle. The CDR3 contains 14 residues. CDR3 DNA: TGTGCCAGCAGTCCCGGGGCAGCGGACTATGGCTACACCTTC. This sequence encodes CASSPGAADYGYTF.

V and J are TRBV27 and TRBJ2-7; possibly TRBD1 for D (5 bases). The CDR3 totals 13 residues. Germline V lookup: CDR1 MNHEY, CDR2 SMNVEV (reference sequence). V shed 4 bases and J shed 3 bases, with 10 bases lying between them. The CDR3 sequence is CASSYRLNYEQYF. For the CDR3, the DNA is TGTGCCAGCAGTTACAGGTTGAACTACGAGCAGTACTTC.

The rearrangement links TRBV9 to TRBJ2-7; the D gene could be TRBD1 or TRBD2 (6 bases each). The CDR3 loop spans 18 amino acids. CDR1 and CDR2 (germline): SGDLS, YYNGEE. The V end lost 0 bases, the J end lost 2 bases, and 21 bases lay between the germline ends. The CDR3 region has the DNA TGTGCCAGCAGCGTAGGTGGGGGGCGGAACCTCGACCCCTACGAGCAGTACTTC. Its protein is CASSVGGGRNLDPYEQYF.

The V call is TRBV5-6, the J call TRBJ2-7; 9 bases agree with TRBD2. Germline V lookup: CDR1 SGHDT, CDR2 YYEEEE. The CDR3 length is 14 residues. The V gene end was trimmed by 2 bases and the J gene end by 5 bases; junction bases not matched to a gene: 5. The CDR3 spells CASSFGGRVHEQYF. The CDR3 DNA reads as TGTGCCAGCAGCTTTGGCGGGAGGGTCCACGAGCAGTACTTC.

The chain combines TRBV7-9 with TRBJ2-1, with TRBD2 matching 7 bases. The germline V gene encodes CDR1 SEHNR and CDR2 FQNEAQ (reference sequence). The CDR3 extends over 11 amino acids. Trimming at V came to 6 bases and at J to 12 bases, leaving 5 bases not matched to a gene. The CDR3 nucleotides read TGTGCCAGCAGGACGGGGGGAGGGCAGTTCTTC. Encoded protein: CASRTGGGQFF.

This clone was observed once. The V and J genes are TRBV6-5 and TRBJ1-1; D gene uncertain. Germline V gene sequence: CDR1 MNHEY, CDR2 SVGAGI. Trimming cost V 0 bases and J 4 bases, with 9 bases left between them. The CDR3 covers 14 residues. The CDR3 reads CASSYSGEATEAFF. CDR3 DNA sequence: TGTGCCAGCAGTTACTCCGGGGAGGCCACTGAAGCTTTCTTT.

The chain couples TRBV25-1 to TRBJ2-3; D uncertain. The CDR3 contains 16 residues. The ends were cut back, 8 bases at V and 0 bases at J, with 18 bases in the middle. Per germline, CDR1 MGHDK and CDR2 SYGVNS. The CDR3: CASAPPLSVSTDTQYF. DNA of the CDR3: TGTGCCAGCGCCCCCCCACTAAGCGTTAGCACAGATACGCAGTATTTT.